The text below deals with one T cell receptor beta chain. This sample stems from a study of T-cell memory formation after mild COVID-19. Study-level background: TCR clustering was largely donor specific.

Germline CDR1 reads SQVTM; CDR2 reads ANQGSEA. V lost 6 bases, J lost 7 bases, and 4 bases stayed unmatched. The CDR3 length is 11 residues. TCRdb reprocessed the 5' RACE reads with MiXCR, giving one entry per CDR3 protein. The sample has some 100,000 distinct CDR3 sequences, 8.5% to 14% seen once. Sequenced: PBMCs or a T cell subset sorted from them (not recorded which). The J gene is TRBJ1-2, the V gene TRBV29-1; 8 bases are shared with TRBD1. The clonotype was recovered from a man younger than 35 who had mild COVID-19 (a few samples of this study predate the infection). Cell type and time point are not known. The DNA for the CDR3 is TGCAGCGTCCCACAGGGGGTTGGCTACACCTTC. It yields the protein CSVPQGVGYTF. The whole variable domain, remainder taken from reference TRBV29-1 and TRBJ1-2, is SAVISQKPSRDICQRGTSLTIQCQVDSQVTMMFWYRQQPGQSLTLIATANQGSEATYESGFVIDKFPISRPNLTFSTLTVSNMSPEDSSIYLCSVPQGVGYTFGSGTRLTVV.